This record concerns one T cell receptor (beta chain) sequence. Its specificity is unknown. The data derive from a study of cytomegalovirus exposure and HLA in healthy donors. Assay: immunoSEQ multiplex PCR; the TCRdb copy retains only in-frame clones and omits some. This table has over 200,000 clones, about nine tenths appearing once. V lost 2 bases, J lost 5 bases, and 15 bases lay in between. The CDR3 extends over 15 amino acids. CDR1 and CDR2 from the germline V gene are SNHLY and FYNNEI. General study findings and limits: Some public TCRs appeared in many individuals, while most sequences were rare. In vitro, a few CMV-associated chains proved specific for CMV antigens.

This chain joins TRBV2 and TRBJ2-5; D is possibly TRBD2 (7 bases). This TCR derives from a woman under 40 in good health and CMV-seronegative. The material sequenced was PBMCs. Here the CDR3 reads CASSEWRERGETQYF. For the CDR3, the DNA is TGTGCCAGCAGTGAATGGCGGGAGAGGGGGGAGACCCAGTACTTC. Filled out from reference TRBV2 and TRBJ2-5, the complete variable domain reads EPEVTQTPSHQVTQMGQEVILRCVPISNHLYFYWYRQILGQKVEFLVSFYNNEISEKSEIFDDQFSVERPDGSNFTLKIRSTKLEDSAMYFCASSEWRERGETQYFGPGTRLLVL.